This T cell receptor (beta chain) was identified during a study of response to subunit inactivated influenza vaccine. V was clipped by 7 bases and J by 2 bases, with 9 bases between them. Germline V gene lookup returns CDR1 SNHLY and CDR2 FYNNEI. The CDR3 consists of 14 residues. Study-level results: Researchers suggested that each seasonal influenza vaccination recruits few new T cells.

One entry per CDR3 protein results from TCRdb running MiXCR on the RT-PCR reads. In the table there are under 950,000 distinct CDR3 sequences, about 20% of which are singletons. On this clonotype itself: Its antigen remains unknown.

The TCR sequence derives from a man over 45 who received an inactivated influenza vaccine. Material: PBMCs from blood, obtained around 5 days after vaccination. This chain connects TRBV2 to TRBJ1-6, with no clear D. CDR3 residues: CASTAQTYNSPLHF. The CDR3 DNA reads as TGTGCCAGCACGGCCCAGACCTATAATTCACCCCTCCACTTT.